The entry below gives a single T cell receptor (beta chain) sequence along with its context. The data were obtained in a study of blood T cell repertoires in COVID-19. For the study at large: PBMCs, B-cell-depleted T cells, or T cells were the source of the cDNA or gDNA that made up the material.

Profiled with immunoSEQ multiplex PCR; TCRdb holds only in-frame clones, not every one. The table includes 190,000 or so clones, about 81% detected once. One Seattle source followed patients from active infection through their disease course. CDR1 and CDR2 (germline): LGHDT, YNNKEL (reference sequence). J gave up 5 bases and V 3 bases, and 3 bases lay outside the gene matches. This CDR3 is built from 13 residues. The sequence derives from a woman at least 80 years old with COVID-19, enrolled during active disease. The chain uses TRBV3-1 (or the pseudogene TRBV3-2) and TRBJ2-5, with 7 nucleotides matching TRBD2. The sequenced material came from peripheral blood. The CDR3 DNA sequence: TGTGCCAGCAGCCAGGCGGGAGAGGAGACCCAGTACTTC. Protein sequence: CASSQAGEETQYF.